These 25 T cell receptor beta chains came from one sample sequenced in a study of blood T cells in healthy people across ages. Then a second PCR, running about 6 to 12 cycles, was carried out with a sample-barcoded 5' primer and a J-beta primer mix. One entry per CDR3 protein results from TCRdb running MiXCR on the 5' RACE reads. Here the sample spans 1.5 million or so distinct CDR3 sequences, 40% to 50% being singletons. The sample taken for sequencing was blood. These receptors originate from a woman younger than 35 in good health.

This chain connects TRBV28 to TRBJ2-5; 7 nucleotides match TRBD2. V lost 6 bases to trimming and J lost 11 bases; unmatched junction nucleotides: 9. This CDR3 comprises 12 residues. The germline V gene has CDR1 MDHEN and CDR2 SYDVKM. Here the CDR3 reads CASSLGLEGQYF. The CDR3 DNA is TGTGCCAGCAGCCTAGGACTAGAGGGGCAGTACTTC.

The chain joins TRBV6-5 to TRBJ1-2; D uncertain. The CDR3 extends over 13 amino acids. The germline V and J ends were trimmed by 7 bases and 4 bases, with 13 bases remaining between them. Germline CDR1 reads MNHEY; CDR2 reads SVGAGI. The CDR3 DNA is TGTGCCAGCAACGCGGGCAGTTCCTATGGCTACACCTTC. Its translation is CASNAGSSYGYTF.

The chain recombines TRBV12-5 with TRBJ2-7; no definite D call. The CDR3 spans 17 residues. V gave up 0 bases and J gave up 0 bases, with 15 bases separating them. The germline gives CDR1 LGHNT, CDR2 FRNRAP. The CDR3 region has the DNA TGTGCTAGTGGTTTGGTACGGGTAGGCCAAATCTCCTACGAGCAGTACTTC. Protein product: CASGLVRVGQISYEQYF. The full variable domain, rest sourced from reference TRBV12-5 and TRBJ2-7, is DARVTQTPRHKVTEMGQEVTMRCQPILGHNTVFWYRQTMMQGLELLAYFRNRAPLDDSGMPKDRFSAEMPDATLATLKIQPSEPRDSAVYFCASGLVRVGQISYEQYFGPGTRLTVT.

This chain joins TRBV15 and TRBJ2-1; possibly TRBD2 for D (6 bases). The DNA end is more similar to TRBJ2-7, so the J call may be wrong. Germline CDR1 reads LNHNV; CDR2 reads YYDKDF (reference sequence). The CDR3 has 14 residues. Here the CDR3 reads CATSISGRYNEQYF. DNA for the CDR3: TGTGCCACCAGCATATCCGGGAGATACAATGAGCAGTACTTC.

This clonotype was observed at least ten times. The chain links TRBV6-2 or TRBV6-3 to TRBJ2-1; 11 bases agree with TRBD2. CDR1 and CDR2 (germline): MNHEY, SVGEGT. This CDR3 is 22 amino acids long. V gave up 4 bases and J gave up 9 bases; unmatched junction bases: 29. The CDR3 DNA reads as TGTGCCAGCAGTTTACGATTCGAGATGTGGCTAGCGGGGGGCGCCCAAATGGGTGAGCAGTTCTTC. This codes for CASSLRFEMWLAGGAQMGEQFF.

The CDR3 reads CASSLTSDYEQYF. The CDR3 nucleotides are TGCGCCAGCAGCTTGACTAGCGACTACGAGCAGTACTTC. V and J are TRBV5-1 and TRBJ2-7; 7 bases fit TRBD2. V shed 1 base and J 3 bases; nucleotides not matched to a gene: 1. There are 13 residues in the CDR3. The germline V gene encodes CDR1 SGHRS and CDR2 YFSETQ.

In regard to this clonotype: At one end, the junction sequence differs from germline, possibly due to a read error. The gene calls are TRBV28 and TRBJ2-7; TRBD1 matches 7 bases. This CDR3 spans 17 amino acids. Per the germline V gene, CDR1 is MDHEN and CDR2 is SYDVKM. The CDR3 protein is CASSLSGQPHYSYERYF. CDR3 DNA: TGTGCCAGCAGTTTGTCGGGACAGCCCCACTATTCCTACGAGCGGTACTTC.

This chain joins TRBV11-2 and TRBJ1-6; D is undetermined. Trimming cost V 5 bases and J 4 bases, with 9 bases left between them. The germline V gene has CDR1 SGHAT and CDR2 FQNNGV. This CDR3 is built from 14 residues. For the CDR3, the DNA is TGTGCCAGCAGCGAGGACTATTATAATTCACCCCTCCACTTT. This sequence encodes CASSEDYYNSPLHF.

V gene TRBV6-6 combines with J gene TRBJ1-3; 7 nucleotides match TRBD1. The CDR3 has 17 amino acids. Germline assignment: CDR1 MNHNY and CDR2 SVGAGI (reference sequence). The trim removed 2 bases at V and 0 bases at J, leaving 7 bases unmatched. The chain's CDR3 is CASSYRAGGGSGNTIYF. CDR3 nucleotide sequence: TGTGCCAGCAGTTACCGAGCAGGGGGGGGCTCTGGAAACACCATATATTTT.

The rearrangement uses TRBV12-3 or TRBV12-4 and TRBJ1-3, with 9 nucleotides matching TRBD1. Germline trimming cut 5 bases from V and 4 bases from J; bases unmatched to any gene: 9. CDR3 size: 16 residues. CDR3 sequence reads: CASSPTQGAKGNTIYF. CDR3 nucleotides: TGTGCCAGCAGTCCAACACAGGGGGCGAAAGGAAACACCATATATTTT.

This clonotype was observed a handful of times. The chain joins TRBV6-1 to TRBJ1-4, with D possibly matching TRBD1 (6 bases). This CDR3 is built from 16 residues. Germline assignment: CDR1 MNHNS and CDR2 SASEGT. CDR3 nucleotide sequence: TGTGCGTCCCAACCGGGACACCTGTTCGGGGATGAAAAACTGTTTTTT. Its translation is CASQPGHLFGDEKLFF.

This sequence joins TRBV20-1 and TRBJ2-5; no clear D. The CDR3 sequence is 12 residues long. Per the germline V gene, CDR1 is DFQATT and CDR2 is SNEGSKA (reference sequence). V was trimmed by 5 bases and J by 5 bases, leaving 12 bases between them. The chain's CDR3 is CSADEISETQYF. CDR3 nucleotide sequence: TGCAGTGCTGATGAGATCTCGGAGACCCAGTACTTC.

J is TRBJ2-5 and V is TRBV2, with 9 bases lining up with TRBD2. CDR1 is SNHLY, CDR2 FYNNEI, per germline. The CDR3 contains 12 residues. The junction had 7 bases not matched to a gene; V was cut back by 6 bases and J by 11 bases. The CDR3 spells CASRRGGNEQYF. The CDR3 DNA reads TGTGCCAGCAGGCGGGGGGGCAATGAGCAGTACTTC.

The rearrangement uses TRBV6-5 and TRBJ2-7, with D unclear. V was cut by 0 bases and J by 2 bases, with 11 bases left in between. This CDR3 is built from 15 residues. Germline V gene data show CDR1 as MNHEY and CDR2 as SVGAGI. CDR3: CASSYSSVGPYEQYF. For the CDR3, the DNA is TGTGCCAGCAGTTACTCGAGTGTAGGGCCCTACGAGCAGTACTTC.

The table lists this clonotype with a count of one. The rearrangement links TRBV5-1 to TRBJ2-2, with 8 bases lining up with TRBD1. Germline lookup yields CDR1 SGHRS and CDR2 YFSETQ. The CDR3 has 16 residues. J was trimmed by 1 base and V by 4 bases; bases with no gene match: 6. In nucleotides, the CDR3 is TGCGCCAGCAGCGTTGGTGGACAGGGGAACACCGGGGAGCTGTTTTTT. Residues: CASSVGGQGNTGELFF.

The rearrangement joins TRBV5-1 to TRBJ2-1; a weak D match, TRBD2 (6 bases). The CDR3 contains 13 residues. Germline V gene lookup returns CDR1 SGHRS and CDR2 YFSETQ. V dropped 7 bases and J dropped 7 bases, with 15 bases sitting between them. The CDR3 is CASGWTRENEQFF. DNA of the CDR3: TGCGCCAGCGGCTGGACCCGGGAGAATGAGCAGTTCTTC.

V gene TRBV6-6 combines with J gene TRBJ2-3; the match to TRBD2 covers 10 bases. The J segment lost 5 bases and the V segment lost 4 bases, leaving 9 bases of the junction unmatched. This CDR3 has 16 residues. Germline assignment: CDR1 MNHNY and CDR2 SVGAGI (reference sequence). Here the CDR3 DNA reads TGTGCCAGCAGTTCGTACCTAGCGGGAGATGAAGATACGCAGTATTTT. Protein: CASSSYLAGDEDTQYF.

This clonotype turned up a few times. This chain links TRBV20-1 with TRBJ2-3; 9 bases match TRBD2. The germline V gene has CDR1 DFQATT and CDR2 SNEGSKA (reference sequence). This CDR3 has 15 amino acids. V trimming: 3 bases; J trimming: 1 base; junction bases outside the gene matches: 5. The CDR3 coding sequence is TGCAGTGCTAGGAATAGCGGGAGTGGCACAGATACGCAGTATTTT. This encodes CSARNSGSGTDTQYF.

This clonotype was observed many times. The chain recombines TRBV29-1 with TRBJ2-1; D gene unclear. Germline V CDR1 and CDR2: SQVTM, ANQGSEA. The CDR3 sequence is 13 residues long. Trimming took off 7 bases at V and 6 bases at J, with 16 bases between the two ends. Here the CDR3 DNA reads TGCAGCGGCCGTACCAGCGCACCCAATGAGCAGTTCTTC. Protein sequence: CSGRTSAPNEQFF.

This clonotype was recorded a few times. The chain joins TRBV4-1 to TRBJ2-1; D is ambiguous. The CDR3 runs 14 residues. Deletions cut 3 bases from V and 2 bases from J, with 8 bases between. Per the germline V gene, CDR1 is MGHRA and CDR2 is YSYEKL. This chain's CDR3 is CASSQSSAYNEQFF. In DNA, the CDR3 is TGCGCCAGCAGCCAGAGCAGCGCCTACAATGAGCAGTTCTTC.

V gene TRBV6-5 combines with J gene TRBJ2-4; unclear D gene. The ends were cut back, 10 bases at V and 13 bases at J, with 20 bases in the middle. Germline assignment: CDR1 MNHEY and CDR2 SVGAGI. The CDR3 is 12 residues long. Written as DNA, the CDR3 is TGTGCCACCGGCCGGATTTTCGATGAGCAGTACTTC. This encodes CATGRIFDEQYF.

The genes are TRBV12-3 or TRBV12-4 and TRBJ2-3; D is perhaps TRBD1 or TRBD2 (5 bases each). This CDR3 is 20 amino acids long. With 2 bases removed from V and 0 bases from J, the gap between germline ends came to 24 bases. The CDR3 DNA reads TGTGCCAGCAGTTTAAAATTCTTCTCGAGGGGCAGTTCTAGCACAGATACGCAGTATTTT. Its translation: CASSLKFFSRGSSSTDTQYF.

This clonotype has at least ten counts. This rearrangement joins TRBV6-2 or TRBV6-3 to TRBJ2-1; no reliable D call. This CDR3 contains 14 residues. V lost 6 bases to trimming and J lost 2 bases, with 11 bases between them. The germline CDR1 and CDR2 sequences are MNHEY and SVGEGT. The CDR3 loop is CASRISYTYNEQFF. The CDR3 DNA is TGTGCCAGCAGAATTAGCTATACCTACAATGAGCAGTTCTTC.

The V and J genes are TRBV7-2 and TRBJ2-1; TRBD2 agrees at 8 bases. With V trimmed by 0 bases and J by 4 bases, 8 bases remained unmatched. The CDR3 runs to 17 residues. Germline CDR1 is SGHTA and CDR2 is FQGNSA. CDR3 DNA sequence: TGTGCCAGCAGCTTAGCGGCGTCTAGCGGGCGATACAATGAGCAGTTCTTC. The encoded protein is CASSLAASSGRYNEQFF.

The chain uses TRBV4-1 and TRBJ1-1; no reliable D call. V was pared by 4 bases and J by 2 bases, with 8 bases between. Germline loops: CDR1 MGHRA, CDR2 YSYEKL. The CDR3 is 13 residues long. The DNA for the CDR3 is TGCGCCAGCAGCCCCTACTTTAACACTGAAGCTTTCTTT. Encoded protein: CASSPYFNTEAFF.